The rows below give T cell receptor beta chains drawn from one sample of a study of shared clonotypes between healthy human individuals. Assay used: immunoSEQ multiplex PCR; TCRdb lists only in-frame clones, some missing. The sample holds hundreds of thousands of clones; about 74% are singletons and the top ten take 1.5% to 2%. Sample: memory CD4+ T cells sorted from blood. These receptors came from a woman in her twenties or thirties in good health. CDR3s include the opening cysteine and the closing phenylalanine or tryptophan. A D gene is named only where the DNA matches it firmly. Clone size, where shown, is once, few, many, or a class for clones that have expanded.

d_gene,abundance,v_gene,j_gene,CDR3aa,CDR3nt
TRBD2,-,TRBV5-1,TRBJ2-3,CASSLGPGRLKLAGRRPSTDTQYF,TGCGCCAGCAGCTTGGGCCCAGGTCGCCTAAAACTAGCGGGGCGCCGACCTAGCACAGATACGCAGTATTTT
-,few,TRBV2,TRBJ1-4,CASTKGPSEKLFF,TGTGCCAGCACTAAGGGGCCGAGTGAAAAACTGTTTTTT
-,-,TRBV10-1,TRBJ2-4,CASSESLAGNIQYF,TGCGCCAGCAGTGAGTCTCTAGCCGGTAACATTCAGTACTTC
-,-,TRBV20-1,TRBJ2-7,CSASMGHEQYF,TGCAGTGCTAGTATGGGACACGAGCAGTACTTC
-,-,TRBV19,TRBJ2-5,CASSIGGVIGETQYF,TGTGCCAGTAGTATAGGTGGGGTTATAGGAGAGACCCAGTACTTC
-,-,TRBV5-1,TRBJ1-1,CASSLGDSNTEAFF,TGCGCCAGCAGCTTGGGGGATTCGAACACTGAAGCTTTCTTT
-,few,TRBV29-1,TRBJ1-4,CSGWIQGNEKLFF,TGCAGCGGATGGATACAGGGTAATGAAAAACTGTTTTTT
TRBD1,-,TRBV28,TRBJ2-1,CASSRGQSYNEQFF,TGTGCCAGCAGCAGGGGACAGTCCTACAATGAGCAGTTCTTC
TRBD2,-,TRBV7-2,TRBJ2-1,CASSSGGIYNEQFF,TGTGCCAGCAGTTCGGGGGGGATCTACAATGAGCAGTTCTTC
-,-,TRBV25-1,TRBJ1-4,CASSGGGEGREKLFF,TGTGCCAGCAGTGGCGGGGGAGAGGGGAGGGAAAAACTGTTTTTT
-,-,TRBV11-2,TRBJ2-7,CASRQPPSYEQYF,TGTGCCAGCAGACAACCGCCCAGCTACGAGCAGTACTTC
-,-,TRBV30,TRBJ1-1,CAWIDGEAFF,TGTGCCTGGATCGACGGTGAAGCTTTCTTT
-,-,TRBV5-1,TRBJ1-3,CASSAGTNGNTIYF,TGCGCCAGCAGCGCCGGGACAAATGGAAACACCATATATTTT
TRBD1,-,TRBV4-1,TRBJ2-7,CASGLAGGGEQYF,TGCGCCAGCGGATTAGCAGGGGGCGGCGAGCAGTACTTC
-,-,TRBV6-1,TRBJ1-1,CASRVTHGKNTEAFF,TGTGCCAGCAGAGTGACACACGGGAAGAACACTGAAGCTTTCTTT
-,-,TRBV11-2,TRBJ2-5,CASSSWGTQGETQYF,TGTGCCAGCAGCTCATGGGGCACTCAGGGAGAGACCCAGTACTTC
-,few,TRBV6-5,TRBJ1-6,CASSRSSYNSPLHF,TGTGCCAGCAGCCGTAGCTCCTATAATTCACCCCTCCACTTT
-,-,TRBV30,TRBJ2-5,CALWDTEETQYF,TGTGCCCTCTGGGACACGGAGGAGACCCAGTACTTC
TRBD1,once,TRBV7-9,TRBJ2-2,CASSFRETGVTGELFF,TGTGCCAGCAGCTTCAGGGAGACAGGGGTCACCGGGGAGCTGTTTTTT
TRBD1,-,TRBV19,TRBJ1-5,CASSRDRGPTQPQHF,TGTGCCAGTAGCCGGGACAGGGGGCCCACTCAGCCCCAGCATTTT
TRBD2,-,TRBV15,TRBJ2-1,CATSRPPTSGSLRNNEQFF,TGTGCCACCAGCAGGCCTCCGACTAGCGGGAGTCTTAGGAACAATGAGCAGTTCTTC
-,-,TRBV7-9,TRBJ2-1,CASIGAALHNEQFF,TGTGCCAGCATCGGAGCGGCCCTTCACAATGAGCAGTTCTTC
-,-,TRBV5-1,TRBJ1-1,CASSLVSRDTEAFF,TGCGCCAGCAGCTTGGTGTCGAGGGACACTGAAGCTTTCTTT
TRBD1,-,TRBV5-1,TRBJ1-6,CASKGSDRYNSPLHF,TGCGCCAGCAAGGGATCGGACAGGTATAATTCACCCCTCCACTTT
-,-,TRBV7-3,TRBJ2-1,CASSEGVPGEQFF,TGTGCCAGCAGCGAGGGTGTGCCGGGTGAGCAGTTCTTC
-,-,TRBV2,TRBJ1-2,CASSKGAGYGYTF,TGTGCCAGCAGTAAGGGTGCGGGCTATGGCTACACCTTC
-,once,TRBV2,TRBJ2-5,CASSSIETQYF,TGTGCCAGCAGTAGTATAGAGACCCAGTACTTC
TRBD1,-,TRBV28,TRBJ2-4,CASSFPGGINIQYF,TGTGCCAGCAGTTTCCCAGGGGGTATCAACATTCAGTACTTC